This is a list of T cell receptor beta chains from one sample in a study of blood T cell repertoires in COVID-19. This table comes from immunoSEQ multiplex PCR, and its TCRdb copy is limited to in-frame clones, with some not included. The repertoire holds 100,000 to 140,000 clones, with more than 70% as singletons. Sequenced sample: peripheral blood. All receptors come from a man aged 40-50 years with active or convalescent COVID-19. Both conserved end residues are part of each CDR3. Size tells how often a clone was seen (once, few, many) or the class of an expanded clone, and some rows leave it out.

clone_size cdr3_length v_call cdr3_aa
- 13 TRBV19 CASSTGQGDIQYF
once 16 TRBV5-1 CASSPGGTVSQETQYF
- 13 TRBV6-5 CASRQGQNTEAFF
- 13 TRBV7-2 CASSLGPVRDYTF
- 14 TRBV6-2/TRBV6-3 CASSNPGLIYEQYF
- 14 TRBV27 CASSLTTSGSEQFF
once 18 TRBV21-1 CASIPGGAGASFGNTIYF
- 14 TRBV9 CASSVVQTGTEAFF
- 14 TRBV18 CASSPRQGPDTQYF
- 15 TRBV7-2 CASSFSGSQSYEQYF
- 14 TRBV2 CASSPGGSNQPQHF
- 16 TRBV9 CASAWGETGVNTEAFF
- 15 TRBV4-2 CASSQENSGYNEQFF
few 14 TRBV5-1 CASSLEAQGSGAFF
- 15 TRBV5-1 CASSLQGAYNQPQHF
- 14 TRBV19 CASRGTGRNQPQHF
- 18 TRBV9 CASSASLGLAGERDTQYF